These 25 T cell receptor beta chains were sequenced from one sample in a study of T cells in women clearing cervical HPV infection. Profiled with immunoSEQ multiplex PCR; TCRdb holds only in-frame clones, not every one. The specimen's table records under 45,000 clones. Sample: blood buffy coat. The receptors shown here come from a woman between 18 and 70 years old with a cervical HPV16 infection that either progressed to CIN3+ or cleared (not recorded which).

Remarks on this clone: The CDR3 is cut off 3 residues early in the read; its end comes from the germline J gene. This sequence joins TRBV28 and TRBJ1-2, with TRBD1 matching over 8 bases. V dropped 6 bases and J dropped 4; count of bases not matched to a gene: 10. This CDR3 comprises 15 residues. Germline V lookup: CDR1 MDHEN, CDR2 SYDVKM. The CDR3 bases that were read are TGTGCCAGCAGGGCGCCCGGACAGGGCGGCTATGGC. Its protein is CASRAPGQGGYG. The complete CDR3 reads CASRAPGQGGYGYTF.

In the case of this clone: The read terminates 3 residues before the CDR3 end, so the remaining end is supplied by the germline J gene. The chain employs TRBV20-1 and TRBJ1-3, with 8 bases fitting TRBD1. This CDR3 comprises 13 residues. The V and J ends lost 4 bases and 3 bases, in that order; junction bases with no gene match: 2. Germline-derived CDR1 and CDR2 are DFQATT and SNEGSKA (reference sequence). The sequenced part of the CDR3 DNA is TGCAGTGCTACGACAGGGGATGGAAACACC. Translating it yields CSATTGDGNT. The full CDR3 protein reads CSATTGDGNTIYF.

About this clone: The read gets to within 3 residues of the CDR3 end, and the germline J gene fills in the rest. This chain uses TRBV14 with TRBJ1-3; 8 positions match TRBD1. The CDR3 consists of 15 residues. CDR1 and CDR2 from the germline V gene are SGHDN and FVKESK. V dropped 1 base and J dropped 6; count of bases not matched to a gene: 5. The CDR3: CASSQGQGWANTIYF. The CDR3 DNA, read in part, is TGTGCCAGCAGCCAAGGACAGGGGTGGGCAAACACC.

Of note for this clone: The CDR3 end falls 3 residues outside the read, so it is completed with the germline J gene. The chain is built from TRBV12-5 and TRBJ2-5; no firm D call. CDR1 is LGHNT and CDR2 is FRNRAP in the germline V gene. The V end lost 3 bases, the J end lost 2 bases, and 10 bases lay between the germline ends. The CDR3 loop spans 14 amino acids. The sequenced part of the CDR3 DNA is TGTGCTAGTGGTTTTATCGTTTCTCAAGAGACC. It codes for CASGFIVSQET. The whole CDR3 reads CASGFIVSQETQYF.

In the case of this clone: The missing CDR3 end, 3 residues past where the read stops, is filled in from the germline J gene. The chain employs TRBV7-9 and TRBJ2-5; D perhaps matches TRBD2 (5 bases). Germline-derived CDR1 and CDR2 are SEHNR and FQNEAQ (reference sequence). The CDR3 has 12 amino acids. CDR3: CASSGLHDTQYF. The CDR3 bases that were read are TGTGCCAGCAGCGGACTGCACGATACC.

About this clone: The sequenced fragment ends 3 residues before the CDR3 boundary, so the rest is inferred from the germline J gene. The chain carries TRBV19 and TRBJ2-6, with a possible D match to TRBD1 (6 bases). The CDR3 has 17 amino acids. Germline V gene sequence: CDR1 LNHDA, CDR2 SQIVND (reference sequence). V was pared by 3 bases and J by 0 bases, with 12 bases between. The sequenced CDR3 bases are TGTGCCAGTAGTATTCCCCGGGACATCTCTGGGGCCAACGTC. Translating it yields CASSIPRDISGANV. The full CDR3 protein is CASSIPRDISGANVLTF. Using reference TRBV19 and TRBJ2-6 for the parts outside the CDR3, the full variable domain is DGGITQSPKYLFRKEGQNVTLSCEQNLNHDAMYWYRQDPGQGLRLIYYSQIVNDFQKGDIAEGYSVSREKKESFPLTVTSAQKNPTAFYLCASSIPRDISGANVLTFGAGSRLTVL.

A word on this clone: The read ends 3 residues shy of where the CDR3 ends; the end is completed using the germline J gene. The chain joins TRBV30 to TRBJ2-3; 10 nucleotides agree with TRBD2. V was clipped by 5 bases and J by 2 bases; unmatched bases: 7. Germline CDR1 reads GTSNPN; CDR2 reads SVGIG (reference sequence). The CDR3 runs 15 residues. CDR3 bases read: TGTGCCTGGCGACTTAGCGGGGGGTTCACAGATACG. Its protein is CAWRLSGGFTDT. The entire CDR3 sequence reads CAWRLSGGFTDTQYF.

Points on this clone: The read ends 3 residues before the CDR3 terminus; that terminus is restored from the germline J gene. This sequence joins TRBV20-1 and TRBJ1-2; D possibly corresponds to TRBD1 (5 bases). Looked up from germline, CDR1 is DFQATT and CDR2 is SNEGSKA (reference sequence). The CDR3 has 13 amino acids. The CDR3 region is CSATGGEGETYTF. CDR3 DNA, as far as it was read: TGCAGTGCTACGGGGGGAGAGGGAGAGACC.

In regard to this clone: The read ends 3 residues before the CDR3 terminus; that terminus is restored from the germline J gene. V is TRBV9 and J is TRBJ2-3, with no clear D. The germline gives CDR1 SGDLS, CDR2 YYNGEE. V was trimmed by 0 bases and J by 5 bases, leaving 7 bases between them. This CDR3 has 13 residues. The sequenced part of the CDR3 DNA is TGTGCCAGCAGCGTAGCCCTCCTAGATACG. This encodes CASSVALLDT. The complete CDR3 reads CASSVALLDTQYF.

Concerning this clone: The CDR3 goes on 3 residues after the read ends, and that part is filled in from the germline J gene. The genes are TRBV20-1 and TRBJ2-1; 11 bases fit TRBD2. Germline V gene sequence: CDR1 DFQATT, CDR2 SNEGSKA (reference sequence). Losses at the gene ends were 6 bases for V and 5 bases for J; bases not matched to a gene: 12. The CDR3 contains 16 residues. Here the CDR3 reads CSAPSRGLAVHNEQFF. The DNA read from the CDR3 is TGCAGTGCGCCCTCCCGGGGACTAGCGGTACACAATGAG.

With respect to this clone: Read sequence stops 3 residues before the CDR3 end, and the germline J gene provides the missing end. The rearrangement links TRBV6-8 to TRBJ2-7, with TRBD2 matching over 12 bases. The junction had 5 bases not matched to a gene; V was cut back by 8 bases and J by 3 bases. Germline CDR1 reads MNHGY; CDR2 reads SAAAGT. The CDR3 contains 14 residues. CDR3 DNA (partial): TGTGCCAGCTTAACTAGCGGGAGGAACTACGAG. This translates into CASLTSGRNYE. The complete CDR3 sequence is CASLTSGRNYEQYF.

About this clone itself: The read gets to within 3 residues of the CDR3 end, and the germline J gene fills in the rest. The chain carries TRBV18 and TRBJ2-2; no reliable D call. Germline V gene data show CDR1 as KGHSH and CDR2 as LQKENI. The CDR3 covers 12 residues. The CDR3 is CASGATNEKLFF. The sequenced CDR3 bases are TGTGCCTCGGGTGCAACTAATGAAAAG.

For this clone: The observed sequence ends 3 residues before the CDR3 terminus, with the missing tail filled in from the germline J gene. J is TRBJ1-1 and V is TRBV30; D gene unclear. Germline CDR1 is GTSNPN and CDR2 is SVGIG (reference sequence). The CDR3 loop spans 12 amino acids. The ends were cut back, 4 bases at V and 4 bases at J, with 10 bases in the middle. The CDR3 loop reads CAWTRPGTEAFF. The sequenced CDR3 bases are TGTGCCTGGACCCGACCGGGCACTGAA. The whole variable domain, filled in from reference TRBV30 and TRBJ1-1, reads SQTIHQWPATLVQPVGSPLSLECTVEGTSNPNLYWYRQAAGRGLQLLFYSVGIGQISSEVPQNLSASRPQDRQFILSSKKLLLSDSGFYLCAWTRPGTEAFFGQGTRLTVV.

As regards this clone: The read stops 3 residues short of the end of the CDR3; the missing end is completed from the germline J gene. The genes are TRBV10-3 and TRBJ2-1, with D possibly being TRBD1 (6 bases). Germline values: CDR1 ENHRY, CDR2 SYGVKD. The CDR3 extends over 14 amino acids. V was pared by 5 bases and J by 9 bases, with 17 bases between. The CDR3 region is CAISTSGDGGEQFF. CDR3 bases read: TGTGCCATCAGTACCTCAGGGGATGGTGGTGAG.

About this clone: The missing CDR3 end, 3 residues past where the read stops, is filled in from the germline J gene. The gene calls are TRBV19 and TRBJ2-4, with D maybe TRBD2 (7 bases). The length of the CDR3 is 15 residues. CDR1 and CDR2 (germline): LNHDA, SQIVND (reference sequence). Incomplete CDR3 DNA: TGTGCCAGTAGTTTCCCGGGACACCGGGAGGACGGT. It translates to CASSFPGHREDG. The CDR3 in its entirety is CASSFPGHREDGQYF.

In the case of this clone: The read ends 3 residues shy of where the CDR3 ends; the end is completed using the germline J gene. V usage is TRBV5-1 and J usage is TRBJ2-2; D is perhaps TRBD1 (6 bases). Looked up from germline, CDR1 is SGHRS and CDR2 is YFSETQ. The CDR3 has 15 amino acids. Trimming left V 4 bases short and J 0 bases short, with 10 bases between. Incomplete CDR3 DNA: TGCGCCAGCAGCGTGACAGGCTCGAACACCGGGGAG. This codes for CASSVTGSNTGE. The entire CDR3 is CASSVTGSNTGELFF.

With respect to this clone: The sequence runs out 3 residues before the end of the CDR3; the remainder is reconstructed from the germline J gene. This chain joins TRBV5-5 and TRBJ2-7, with TRBD2 matching 7 bases. Germline CDR1 and CDR2: SGHKS and YYEKEE (reference sequence). V lost 4 bases, J lost 2 bases, and 9 bases stayed unmatched. This CDR3 comprises 15 residues. The CDR3 bases that were read are TGTGCCAGCAGCCCTCTTAGCGGGCTAACCTACGAG. It yields the protein CASSPLSGLTYE. The entire CDR3 reads CASSPLSGLTYEQYF.

In the case of this clone: The read gets to within 3 residues of the CDR3 end, and the germline J gene fills in the rest. V is TRBV5-4 and J is TRBJ1-4, with a weak D call TRBD1 (6 bases). The CDR3 runs 14 residues. Germline-derived CDR1 and CDR2 are SGHNT and YYREEE (reference sequence). Trimming cost V 0 bases and J 6 bases, with 9 bases left between them. CDR3 bases read: TGTGCCAGCAGCTTGGACAGGGAAGATGAAAAA. This codes for CASSLDREDEK. The complete CDR3 protein is CASSLDREDEKLFF.

Details on this clone: The CDR3 end is not reached by the read, which stops 3 residues before it; the germline J gene fills it in. This rearrangement joins TRBV2 to TRBJ2-2; possible D gene TRBD2, 5 bases. The V gene lost 7 bases and the J gene lost 5 bases, with 8 bases spanning the gap. CDR3 size: 12 residues. Germline CDR1 reads SNHLY; CDR2 reads FYNNEI. This CDR3 reads CASNRGTGELFF. Partial CDR3 DNA: TGTGCCAGCAATCGGGGAACCGGGGAG.

Regarding this clone: The observed sequence ends 3 residues before the CDR3 terminus, with the missing tail filled in from the germline J gene. This rearrangement joins TRBV5-1 to TRBJ2-3; 10 bases agree with TRBD2. V shed 1 base, J shed 5 bases, and the junction held 7 bases outside the gene matches. Germline-derived CDR1 and CDR2 are SGHRS and YFSETQ. The CDR3 is made up of 16 amino acids. The CDR3 DNA, read in part, is TGCGCCAGCAGCTTGAACCAGCGGGGGGGGAGAGATACG. It encodes CASSLNQRGGRDT. The full-length CDR3 reads as CASSLNQRGGRDTQYF. Full variable domain (outside the CDR3, taken from reference TRBV5-1 and TRBJ2-3): KAGVTQTPRYLIKTRGQQVTLSCSPISGHRSVSWYQQTPGQGLQFLFEYFSETQRNKGNFPGRFSGRQFSNSRSEMNVSTLELGDSALYLCASSLNQRGGRDTQYFGPGTRLTVL.

Partial CDR3 DNA: TGCAGTGCTAGAACTAGCGGGAGTGGGGCAGATACG. This codes for CSARTSGSGADT. The whole CDR3 region reads CSARTSGSGADTQYF. The chain uses TRBV20-1 and TRBJ2-3; 11 bases are a match to TRBD2. The read terminates 3 residues ahead of where the CDR3 ends, so the germline J gene completes it. V dropped 2 bases and J dropped 4; count of bases not matched to a gene: 5. CDR3 length equals 15 residues. Germline CDR1 DFQATT, CDR2 SNEGSKA (reference sequence).

In regard to this clone: Mismatch with germline at one junction end may stem from a read error. The missing CDR3 end, 3 residues past where the read stops, is filled in from the germline J gene. This sample includes further DNA sequences coding for the same CDR3. The chain is built from TRBV7-3 and TRBJ1-3; D may be TRBD1 (6 bases). The CDR3 sequence is 15 residues long. CDR1 and CDR2 (germline): SGHTA, FQGTGA. Partial CDR3 DNA: TGTGCCAGCAGCCAGAGGGGGGGCTCTGGAAACACT. This sequence encodes CASSQRGGSGNT. The whole CDR3 reads CASSQRGGSGNTIYF.

On this clone itself: The sequenced fragment ends 3 residues before the CDR3 boundary, so the rest is inferred from the germline J gene. The rearrangement joins TRBV28 to TRBJ1-2, with D maybe TRBD1 (5 bases). Between the trimmed V and J ends, which lost 3 bases and 2 bases, there was a span of 7 bases. Germline V gene sequence: CDR1 MDHEN, CDR2 SYDVKM. The CDR3 contains 13 residues. The DNA read from the CDR3 is TGTGCCAGCAGTTTCGCAGGGAACTATGGC. It encodes CASSFAGNYG. The complete CDR3 protein is CASSFAGNYGYTF.

On this clone: The CDR3 is cut off 3 residues early in the read; its end comes from the germline J gene. The rearrangement uses TRBV27 and TRBJ2-7, with 8 positions matching TRBD1. CDR3 size: 14 residues. V shed 6 bases and J 3 bases; nucleotides not matched to a gene: 7. Germline lookup yields CDR1 MNHEY and CDR2 SMNVEV (reference sequence). The CDR3 spells CASSSGTGHYEQYF. The DNA read from the CDR3 is TGTGCCAGCAGCTCCGGGACAGGACACTACGAG.

In the case of this clone: The read ends 3 residues early relative to the CDR3; the germline J gene fills the gap. The V call is TRBV7-3, the J call TRBJ1-1; 7 bases agree with TRBD1. CDR3 length: 14 residues. Trimming at V came to 4 bases and at J to 7 bases, leaving 9 bases not matched to a gene. In germline, CDR1 is SGHTA, CDR2 FQGTGA. CDR3 loop: CASSSQGRSGEAFF. The covered CDR3 bases are TGTGCCAGCAGCTCACAGGGGCGGAGTGGTGAA.